This passage covers 25 T cell receptor beta chains from one sample sequenced in a study of beta chain features in type 1 diabetes. Expressed TCRB transcripts were sequenced, since all the RNA that had been isolated was reverse transcribed. TCRdb's copy holds only in-frame clones and misses some; the assay was immunoSEQ multiplex PCR. This table has 310,000 or so clones, 7.5% to 9% appearing once. Material for sequencing was central memory CD4+ T cells from blood. The origin of the receptors is a woman younger than 30 in good health.

The chain links TRBV28 to TRBJ1-1; no definite D call. The germline V gene encodes CDR1 MDHEN and CDR2 SYDVKM. With 5 bases removed from V and 0 bases from J, the gap between germline ends came to 13 bases. The CDR3 spans 15 residues. The CDR3 bases are TGTGCCAGCAGTAACGGTGGAGAAATGAACACTGAAGCTTTCTTT. Translated, it gives CASSNGGEMNTEAFF. The variable domain in full, completed from reference TRBV28 and TRBJ1-1, reads DVKVTQSSRYLVKRTGEKVFLECVQDMDHENMFWYRQDPGLGLRLIYFSYDVKMKEKGDIPEGYSVSREKKERFSLILESASTNQTSMYLCASSNGGEMNTEAFFGQGTRLTVV.

This clone was observed a handful of times. This chain joins TRBV4-3 and TRBJ2-7; D is ambiguous. The V end lost 0 bases, the J end lost 0 bases, and 12 bases lay between the germline ends. The CDR3 runs to 16 residues. Germline CDR1 reads LGHNA; CDR2 reads YSLEER. The CDR3 DNA reads as TGCGCCAGCAGCCAAGATAGGTTTGACGGCTCCTACGAGCAGTACTTC. Its translation is CASSQDRFDGSYEQYF.

The chain uses TRBV27 and TRBJ2-5; 9 bases fit TRBD1. V shed 2 bases, J shed 4 bases, and the junction held 8 bases outside the gene matches. The CDR3 runs 16 residues. Germline V gene data show CDR1 as MNHEY and CDR2 as SMNVEV (reference sequence). This CDR3 is CASSLTGQGFRETQYF. DNA for the CDR3: TGTGCCAGCAGTTTAACGGGACAGGGATTTCGAGAGACCCAGTACTTC.

The V call is TRBV2, the J call TRBJ1-2, with TRBD1 matching 9 bases. Germline V gene sequence: CDR1 SNHLY, CDR2 FYNNEI. The CDR3 extends over 15 amino acids. V lost 5 bases and J lost 2; bases outside the gene matches: 6. DNA for the CDR3: TGTGCCAGCAGTAAGGGACAGGGCGGAAACTATGGCTACACCTTC. Translating gives CASSKGQGGNYGYTF.

This chain links TRBV5-6 with TRBJ1-1; weak D call: TRBD1 (5 bases). The germline gives CDR1 SGHDT, CDR2 YYEEEE. This CDR3 contains 15 residues. V was trimmed by 2 bases and J by 2 bases, leaving 13 bases between them. CDR3 nucleotide sequence: TGTGCCAGCAGCTTCACCTCAGGGACTAACACTGAAGCTTTCTTT. Translating it yields CASSFTSGTNTEAFF.

This chain links TRBV19 with TRBJ2-2; D may be TRBD1 (5 bases). CDR1 LNHDA and CDR2 SQIVND come from the germline V gene (reference sequence). The CDR3 consists of 13 residues. V was trimmed by 5 bases and J by 6 bases, leaving 10 bases between them. The DNA of the CDR3 is TGTGCCAGTAGTTCCTCAGGGTCCGGGGAGCTGTTTTTT. Residues: CASSSSGSGELFF. Based on the CDR3 plus reference TRBV19 and TRBJ2-2, the full variable domain is DGGITQSPKYLFRKEGQNVTLSCEQNLNHDAMYWYRQDPGQGLRLIYYSQIVNDFQKGDIAEGYSVSREKKESFPLTVTSAQKNPTAFYLCASSSSGSGELFFGEGSRLTVL.

Only a few counts were recorded for this clone. The V call is TRBV7-2, the J call TRBJ2-5; no firm D call. Deletions cut 5 bases from V and 0 bases from J, with 13 bases between. The V gene's germline CDR1 is SGHTA and CDR2 FQGNSA. This CDR3 comprises 15 residues. In nucleotides, the CDR3 is TGTGCCAGCAGCCCCGTCTGGGCGAACCAAGAGACCCAGTACTTC. This translates into CASSPVWANQETQYF.

The chain links TRBV7-9 to TRBJ1-2; 8 nucleotides match TRBD1. This CDR3 region has 13 residues. Per germline, CDR1 SEHNR and CDR2 FQNEAQ (reference sequence). The trim removed 2 bases at V and 8 bases at J, leaving 4 bases unmatched. The CDR3 loop reads CASSLPGGDGYTF. In DNA form, the CDR3 reads TGTGCCAGCAGCTTACCAGGGGGCGACGGCTACACCTTC.

The V gene is TRBV6-1, the J gene TRBJ2-7, with D possibly matching TRBD1 (5 bases). Germline V gene sequence: CDR1 MNHNS, CDR2 SASEGT. The CDR3 has 15 amino acids. The V and J ends lost 1 base and 3 bases respectively, with 13 bases between them. CDR3 bases: TGTGCCAGCAGTGAAGGATATCAGGGATACTACGAGCAGTACTTC. This codes for CASSEGYQGYYEQYF.

This clone was seen more than once but under ten times. The J gene is TRBJ2-5, the V gene TRBV7-3; 11 nucleotides match TRBD1. The CDR3 length is 15 residues. From germline, CDR1 is SGHTA and CDR2 FQGTGA. J lost 8 bases, V lost 3 bases, and 8 bases had no gene match. CDR3 sequence (DNA): TGTGCCAGCAGCTTGGCACCGGGACAGGGGGGTACCCAGTACTTC. This codes for CASSLAPGQGGTQYF.

To note about this clone: The sample contains more than one DNA sequence encoding this CDR3. The V and J genes are TRBV20-1 and TRBJ1-2, with a possible D match to TRBD1 (6 bases). CDR1 and CDR2 from the germline V gene are DFQATT and SNEGSKA (reference sequence). This CDR3 is built from 11 residues. V was trimmed by 1 base and J by 8 bases, leaving 8 bases between them. The chain's CDR3 is CSARAGEGYTF. CDR3 DNA sequence: TGCAGTGCTAGAGCAGGGGAAGGCTACACCTTC.

This clone came up a few times. The gene calls are TRBV23-1 and TRBJ2-5, with D tentatively TRBD1 (6 bases). TRBV23-1 qualifies as an ORF whose function is uncertain. The ends were cut back, 4 bases at V and 1 base at J, with 13 bases in the middle. This CDR3 comprises 15 residues. The CDR3 protein is CASSRGRQAQETQYF. The CDR3 bases are TGCGCCAGCAGTCGGGGTAGACAGGCCCAAGAGACCCAGTACTTC.

This clone was observed a handful of times. The chain is built from TRBV6-6 and TRBJ1-1; weak D call: TRBD1 (5 bases). Germline CDR1 MNHNY, CDR2 SVGAGI (reference sequence). This CDR3 has 14 residues. Trimming removed 5 bases from V and 0 bases from J, with 10 bases in between. This chain's CDR3 is CASSPGHMNTEAFF. CDR3 bases: TGTGCCAGCAGTCCCGGACATATGAACACTGAAGCTTTCTTT.

In this sample, this clone turned up a few times. The V gene is TRBV7-9, the J gene TRBJ2-5; possibly TRBD2 for D (6 bases). Germline CDR1 and CDR2: SEHNR and FQNEAQ (reference sequence). Between the trimmed V and J ends, which lost 4 bases and 6 bases, there was a span of 12 bases. The CDR3 is 13 residues long. The CDR3 loop reads CASSSGTYQTQYF. The CDR3 DNA follows: TGTGCCAGCAGCTCAGGGACTTACCAGACCCAGTACTTC.

Only a few counts were recorded for this clone. This rearrangement joins TRBV10-3 to TRBJ1-4, with a weak D call TRBD1 (5 bases). This CDR3 is built from 15 residues. Germline V gives CDR1 ENHRY, CDR2 SYGVKD. V lost 0 bases and J 8 bases, leaving 13 bases between the germline ends. CDR3 amino acids: CAISESGDGREKLFF. The DNA for the CDR3 is TGTGCCATCAGTGAGTCGGGGGATGGGAGAGAAAAACTGTTTTTT.

The chain recombines TRBV11-2 with TRBJ2-3, with a weak D call TRBD2 (5 bases). The V and J ends lost 4 bases and 2 bases respectively, with 13 bases between them. CDR3 length equals 15 residues. Germline V CDR1 and CDR2: SGHAT, FQNNGV. The CDR3 DNA reads as TGTGCCAGCAGCTCCAGTTGGAGGACCACAGATACGCAGTATTTT. It specifies CASSSSWRTTDTQYF.

The chain recombines TRBV15 with TRBJ2-5; TRBD2 is a possible D gene (5 bases). Germline V gene data show CDR1 as LNHNV and CDR2 as YYDKDF (reference sequence). Trimming shortened V by 8 bases and J by 2 bases, and 12 bases separated the two germline ends. The CDR3 extends over 13 amino acids. The CDR3 is CATAPSGQETQYF. The DNA for the CDR3 is TGTGCCACCGCCCCGTCGGGGCAAGAGACCCAGTACTTC.

This clone showed up just a few times. V gene TRBV27 combines with J gene TRBJ1-2; 7 bases line up with TRBD1. This CDR3 has 17 amino acids. V lost 4 bases, J lost 6 bases, and 17 bases stayed unmatched. CDR1 is MNHEY, CDR2 SMNVEV, per germline (reference sequence). The CDR3: CASSSGATGYRVNGYTF. The CDR3 region has the DNA TGTGCCAGCAGTTCCGGAGCGACAGGGTACAGGGTCAATGGCTACACCTTC.

V is TRBV5-4 and J is TRBJ2-2; D not resolved. The CDR3 sequence is 13 residues long. The V gene lost 4 bases and the J gene lost 2 bases, with 6 bases spanning the gap. The germline CDR1 and CDR2 sequences are SGHNT and YYREEE (reference sequence). CDR3 DNA sequence: TGTGCCAGCAGCCCATTTAACACCGGGGAGCTGTTTTTT. Translated: CASSPFNTGELFF.

This clone has ten or more counts. The same CDR3 arises from other DNA sequences in this sample as well. This chain connects TRBV28 to TRBJ2-7; maybe TRBD2 (6 bases). There are 12 residues in the CDR3. V lost 8 bases and J 4 bases, leaving 12 bases between the germline ends. Per the germline V gene, CDR1 is MDHEN and CDR2 is SYDVKM. The CDR3 DNA is TGTGCCAGCCGGGACGGGAGATACGAGCAGTACTTC. Translating gives CASRDGRYEQYF.

The rearrangement links TRBV19 to TRBJ2-6, with TRBD2 as a possible D gene (5 bases). V lost 7 bases and J lost 0, with 10 bases in between. This CDR3 has 15 amino acids. The germline gives CDR1 LNHDA, CDR2 SQIVND (reference sequence). CDR3 sequence (DNA): TGTGCCAGTAAGGGAGTAAGCTCTGGGGCCAACGTCCTGACTTTC. Protein: CASKGVSSGANVLTF.

This clone was observed many times. The genes are TRBV12-5 and TRBJ1-1; maybe TRBD1 (5 bases). V was cut by 6 bases and J by 4 bases, with 15 bases left in between. The CDR3 spans 14 residues. The germline CDR1 and CDR2 sequences are LGHNT and FRNRAP. As DNA, the CDR3 is TGTGCTAGTGGGGGGACCGCAGGTTCCACTGAAGCTTTCTTT. Translating gives CASGGTAGSTEAFF.

This chain uses TRBV6-1 with TRBJ1-5; D uncertain. Germline-derived CDR1 and CDR2 are MNHNS and SASEGT. The CDR3 is 15 residues long. The germline V and J ends were trimmed by 6 bases and 0 bases, with 12 bases remaining between them. The CDR3 region is CASSPRTSSNQPQHF. The CDR3 nucleotides are TGTGCCAGCAGCCCCAGAACTTCTAGCAATCAGCCCCAGCATTTT.

This clone has just a few counts. The chain combines TRBV7-3 with TRBJ1-2, with a tentative D call TRBD1 (5 bases). Germline V lookup: CDR1 SGHTA, CDR2 FQGTGA. Trimming took 5 bases from V and 2 from J, leaving 15 bases between them. The CDR3 contains 15 residues. This chain's CDR3 is CASSLGLGPNYGYTF. CDR3 in DNA: TGTGCCAGCAGCCTGGGACTCGGGCCCAACTATGGCTACACCTTC.

This clone was observed a few times. V usage is TRBV7-9 and J usage is TRBJ2-5; tentatively, D is TRBD1 (5 bases). The CDR3 extends over 15 amino acids. V lost 7 bases, J lost 0 bases, and 15 bases lay in between. Per the germline V gene, CDR1 is SEHNR and CDR2 is FQNEAQ (reference sequence). The CDR3 region is CASTGRTMNQETQYF. CDR3 nucleotides: TGTGCCAGCACGGGCAGGACAATGAACCAAGAGACCCAGTACTTC.